One sample yielded the 14 T cell receptor beta chains listed below, sequenced in a study of blood T cells in healthy people across ages. Then a second PCR, running about 7 to 11 cycles, was carried out with a sample-barcoded 5' primer and a J-beta primer mix. TCRdb fed the 5' RACE reads into MiXCR, producing one record per CDR3 protein. The repertoire holds hundreds of thousands of distinct CDR3 sequences, approximately 25% seen once, with more than 8% in the top ten. This same sample was also taken into another study, of T cells of mothers and their children.

The sequenced sample consisted of blood. These receptors were collected from a boy younger than 18 in good health.

This clonotype was seen a few times. One end of the junction does not line up with germline, which may come from a read error. The chain joins TRBV5-1 to TRBJ2-5; unclear D gene. Per germline, CDR1 SGHRS and CDR2 YFSETQ. The CDR3 is 13 residues long. This CDR3 reads CTSSSDRPETQYF. Here the CDR3 DNA reads TGCACCAGCAGCTCTGACCGCCCAGAGACCCAGTACTTC.

This sequence joins TRBV4-1 and TRBJ2-5; TRBD1 is a possible D gene (5 bases). V shed 1 base and J shed 5 bases, with 11 bases lying between them. CDR1 is MGHRA, CDR2 YSYEKL, per germline. The CDR3 consists of 14 residues. In DNA form, the CDR3 reads TGCGCCAGCAGCCAAGTACAGGCACGGGAGACCCAGTACTTC. Amino acids: CASSQVQARETQYF.

This rearrangement joins TRBV19 to TRBJ2-1; 14 nucleotides align to TRBD2. CDR1 is LNHDA, CDR2 SQIVND, per germline (reference sequence). V lost 6 bases, J lost 3 bases, and 13 bases stayed unmatched. The CDR3 covers 19 residues. The CDR3 DNA reads TGTGCCAGTAGCCCTTCGGGACTAGCGGGAGACCTCCTCTACAATGAGCAGTTCTTC. Protein: CASSPSGLAGDLLYNEQFF.

The chain joins TRBV12-3 or TRBV12-4 to TRBJ1-5; 7 positions match TRBD1. V lost 6 bases and J lost 2; bases outside the gene matches: 4. CDR3 length: 14 residues. The CDR3 sequence is CASRLGQGNQPQHF. CDR3 sequence (DNA): TGTGCCAGCAGACTAGGACAGGGCAATCAGCCCCAGCATTTT.

This clonotype appeared once. V usage is TRBV27 and J usage is TRBJ2-3; TRBD2 matches 13 bases. The V and J ends lost 4 bases and 6 bases, in that order; junction bases with no gene match: 13. This CDR3 has 18 residues. Germline V gene lookup returns CDR1 MNHEY and CDR2 SMNVEV (reference sequence). The DNA of the CDR3 is TGTGCCAGCAGTTATACCGATGGACTAGCGGGAGTCGTTGATACGCAGTATTTT. This translates into CASSYTDGLAGVVDTQYF.

This clonotype was counted a few times. The chain is built from TRBV6-2 or TRBV6-3 and TRBJ1-2, with D possibly matching TRBD1 (6 bases). Per the germline V gene, CDR1 is MNHEY and CDR2 is SVGEGT. The V end lost 6 bases, the J end lost 8 bases, and 19 bases lay between the germline ends. The CDR3 spans 14 residues. CDR3 nucleotides: TGTGCCAGCAGCGGGGGGGCAGTGGACGTCGGCTACACCTTC. Amino acids: CASSGGAVDVGYTF.

The rearrangement uses TRBV7-2 and TRBJ2-7, with 8 bases fitting TRBD1. In germline, CDR1 is SGHTA, CDR2 FQGNSA. The CDR3 contains 14 residues. The trim removed 6 bases at V and 9 bases at J, leaving 13 bases unmatched. This CDR3 reads CASSGQRAGGLQYF. The CDR3 nucleotides read TGTGCCAGCAGTGGCCAGAGGGCAGGGGGCCTGCAGTACTTC.

The chain has TRBV20-1 and TRBJ2-2; no clear D. Germline CDR1 and CDR2: DFQATT and SNEGSKA (reference sequence). V was clipped by 6 bases and J by 2 bases, with 10 bases between them. The CDR3 is made up of 13 amino acids. The CDR3 DNA follows: TGCAGTGCCCGAATGCCTAACACCGGGGAGCTGTTTTTT. Encoded protein: CSARMPNTGELFF.

This clonotype was seen more than once but under ten times. The chain recombines TRBV2 with TRBJ2-5; D is perhaps TRBD2 (6 bases). Trimming cost V 7 bases and J 5 bases, with 14 bases left between them. This CDR3 comprises 13 residues. The germline V gene encodes CDR1 SNHLY and CDR2 FYNNEI. The CDR3 nucleotides read TGTGCCAGCAAGGAGGGTCTTTGGGAGACCCAGTACTTC. This gives the protein CASKEGLWETQYF.

This clonotype was observed at least ten times. The J gene is TRBJ2-2, the V gene TRBV12-5, with TRBD2 matching over 8 bases. V trimming: 6 bases; J trimming: 2 bases; junction bases outside the gene matches: 8. Germline V gives CDR1 LGHNT, CDR2 FRNRAP. The CDR3 has 16 residues. DNA for the CDR3: TGTGCTAGTGGCCAGGGACTAGTGGGCAACACCGGGGAGCTGTTTTTT. Amino acids: CASGQGLVGNTGELFF.

The table lists this clonotype with a few counts. The V call is TRBV7-9, the J call TRBJ2-5; D is undetermined. The last part of the DNA fits TRBJ2-1 better; the J call may be wrong. Germline V lookup: CDR1 SEHNR, CDR2 FQNEAQ (reference sequence). The CDR3 sequence is 14 residues long. CDR3 nucleotides: TGTGCCAGCAGCCCCTTGGACGGCACTTATGAGCAGTTCTTC. Protein sequence: CASSPLDGTYEQFF.

A few counts support this clonotype. The rearrangement uses TRBV5-4 and TRBJ2-7; 7 nucleotides agree with TRBD2. CDR3 size: 14 residues. CDR1 SGHNT and CDR2 YYREEE come from the germline V gene (reference sequence). The ends lost 4 bases at V and 3 bases at J; junction bases unmatched: 7. CDR3 bases: TGTGCCAGCAGCCAAGCGGGAATCTTCTACGAGCAGTACTTC. Translation: CASSQAGIFYEQYF. The variable domain in full, completed from reference TRBV5-4 and TRBJ2-7, reads ETGVTQSPTHLIKTRGQQVTLRCSSQSGHNTVSWYQQALGQGPQFIFQYYREEENGRGNFPPRFSGLQFPNYSSELNVNALELDDSALYLCASSQAGIFYEQYFGPGTRLTVT.

There are a few counts of this clonotype. V gene TRBV24-1 combines with J gene TRBJ2-1; D may be TRBD2 (7 bases). The CDR3 totals 15 residues. From germline, CDR1 is KGHDR and CDR2 SFDVKD. Trimming stripped 9 bases from V and 0 bases from J, with 14 bases between. CDR3: CATGRGRGSYNEQFF. The CDR3 DNA sequence: TGTGCCACCGGGAGGGGGAGGGGCTCCTACAATGAGCAGTTCTTC.

The chain carries TRBV12-3 or TRBV12-4 and TRBJ2-1; D is ambiguous. The CDR3 extends over 13 amino acids. Trimming took 6 bases from V and 7 from J, leaving 13 bases between them. CDR3 loop: CASSPLIKNEQFF. DNA for the CDR3: TGTGCCAGCAGCCCCCTCATAAAGAATGAGCAGTTCTTC.